This T cell receptor (beta chain) was captured in a study of blood T cell repertoires in COVID-19 (dated by TCRdb to 2019 to 2021). With respect to the entire study: Collaborator samples came from the United States, Italy and Spain and covered acute and convalescent phases of COVID-19. The prospective study material was composed of cDNA or gDNA derived from T cells, B-cell-depleted T cells, or PBMCs. Subjects who had been exposed to COVID-19, were actively infected with it, or had recovered from it provided the deeply sampled blood TCRbeta repertoires that made up the dataset. The repertoires were made available in a free public database intended to serve as a resource for research on the immune response to SARS-CoV-2. Samples came from the ongoing ImmuneRACE study (first 160 participants) plus 1,254 subjects from 6 global collaborators. Sample metadata almost always included a de-identified subject ID, COVID-19 status, age in years and sex. Where HLA class I and class II types were available, the types were taken from metadata supplied by the sample provider, not from assay-based typing.

The immunoSEQ Assay, a bias-controlled multiplex PCR, was used to amplify TCRbeta CDR3 regions from genomic DNA. Regarding the original processing steps: The number of nucleated cells in each sample was estimated by amplification of reference gene primers within the assay. To quantify the absolute abundance of each unique TCRbeta CDR3 rearrangement, sequence reads were collapsed and filtered. Productive Simpson clonality was computed per sample as the square root of Simpson's diversity index over productive rearrangements. The table comes from immuneACCESS by way of TCRdb, which keeps in-frame sequences with V and J called. Part of the clones is missing from these tables; in studies checked, under half for an unresolved V gene and the rest for unknown reasons. V and J calls and clone size are given by that table; D and trimming were obtained from the DNA. A total of roughly 200,000 clones appear in this sample, about 93% of them only once. The top ten hold 0.76% of the sample.

What the work shows at the level of the full study, not this receptor alone: The amount of clinical and demographic metadata varied by source and participant and was provided uncurated.

One collaborating source in Seattle enrolled patients while the patients were actively infected and followed the patients over time throughout the course of disease. Collaborating institutions collected whole blood in K2EDTA tubes following their own protocols. For TCRbeta analysis, collaborators shipped samples in one of three forms: frozen whole blood, isolated PBMCs, or DNA extracted from either of those sample types. The CDR3 sequence holds 13 residues, the cysteine and phenylalanine included. Left in the record is the CDR3 DNA by itself, 39 bases read in frame from the first base. The germline V gene yields SNHLY for CDR1 and FYNNEI for CDR2. V is clipped by 7 bases and J by 1 base, and the sequence between their germline boundaries is 10 bases long. As for this clone: Its specific antigen is unknown. Base qualities are missing; no much larger clone stands one base away.

Sequencing was carried out using peripheral blood. The TCR originated in a man under 40 with COVID-19, enrolled during active disease. The sequence joins TRBV2 to TRBJ1-1, with no reliable assignment of the D segment. CDR3 sequence: CASTGERNTEAFF. The bases read TGTGCCAGCACTGGGGAGAGGAACACTGAAGCTTTCTTT.